This T cell receptor beta chain was sequenced in a study of early T cells in non-severe SARS-CoV-2 infection. With 8 bases clipped from V and 5 bases from J, the junction kept 2 bases outside the gene matches. Germline V CDR1 and CDR2: GTSNPN, SVGIG (reference sequence). The CDR3 consists of 11 residues. This clonotype was seen only a few times. Unique molecular identifiers were added to individual cDNA molecules. TCRdb analysed the 5' RACE reads with MiXCR anew, one entry per CDR3 protein. The repertoire has some 38,000 distinct CDR3 sequences, around 4.6% of them found once; the top ten carry 15% to 20%.

V gene TRBV30 combines with J gene TRBJ2-5, with 10 bases that match TRBD2. The receptor's source is an adult who was a healthcare worker with PCR-confirmed SARS-CoV-2 infection or an uninfected control (not recorded which). Sequenced: whole blood. CDR3 nucleotides: TGTGCCAATAGCGGGGGGGAGACCCAGTACTTC. It specifies CANSGGETQYF.